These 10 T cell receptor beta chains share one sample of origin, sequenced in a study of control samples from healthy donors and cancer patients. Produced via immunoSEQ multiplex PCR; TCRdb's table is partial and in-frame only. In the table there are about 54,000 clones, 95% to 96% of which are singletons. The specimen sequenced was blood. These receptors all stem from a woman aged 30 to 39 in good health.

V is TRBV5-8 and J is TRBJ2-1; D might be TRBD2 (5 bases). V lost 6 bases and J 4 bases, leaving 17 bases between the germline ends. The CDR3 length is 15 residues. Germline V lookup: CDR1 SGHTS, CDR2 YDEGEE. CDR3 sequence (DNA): TGTGCCAGCACTCTGGGCGGTGGCGGGTACAATGAGCAGTTCTTC. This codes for CASTLGGGGYNEQFF.

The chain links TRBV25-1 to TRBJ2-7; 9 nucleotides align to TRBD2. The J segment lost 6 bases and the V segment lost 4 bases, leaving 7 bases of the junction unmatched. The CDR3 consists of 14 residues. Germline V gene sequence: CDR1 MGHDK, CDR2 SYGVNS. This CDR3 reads CASSGLAAGLEQYF. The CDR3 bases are TGTGCCAGCAGTGGACTAGCGGCCGGGCTCGAGCAGTACTTC.

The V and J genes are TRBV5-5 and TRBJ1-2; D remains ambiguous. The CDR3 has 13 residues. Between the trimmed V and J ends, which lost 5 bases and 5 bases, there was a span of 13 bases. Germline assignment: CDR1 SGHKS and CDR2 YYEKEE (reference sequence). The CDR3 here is CASSSHVGYGYTF. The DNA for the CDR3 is TGTGCCAGCAGTAGCCATGTAGGGTATGGCTACACCTTC.

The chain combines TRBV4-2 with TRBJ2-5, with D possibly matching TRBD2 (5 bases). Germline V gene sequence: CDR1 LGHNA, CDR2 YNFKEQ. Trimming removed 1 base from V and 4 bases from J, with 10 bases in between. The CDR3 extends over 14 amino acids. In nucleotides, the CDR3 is TGTGCCAGCAGCCAAGCCGGACTCCGAGAGACCCAGTACTTC. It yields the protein CASSQAGLRETQYF.

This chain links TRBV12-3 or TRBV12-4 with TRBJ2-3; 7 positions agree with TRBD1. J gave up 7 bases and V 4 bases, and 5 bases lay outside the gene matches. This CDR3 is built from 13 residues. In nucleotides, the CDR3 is TGTGCCAGCAGTTACCCGGGACAGTATACGCAGTATTTT. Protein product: CASSYPGQYTQYF.

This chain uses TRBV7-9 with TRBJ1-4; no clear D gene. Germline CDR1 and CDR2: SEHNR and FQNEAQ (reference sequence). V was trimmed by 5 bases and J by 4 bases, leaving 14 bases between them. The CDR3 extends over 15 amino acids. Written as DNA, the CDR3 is TGTGCCAGCAGCCTCTCACAAGGAAATAATGAAAAACTGTTTTTT. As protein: CASSLSQGNNEKLFF.

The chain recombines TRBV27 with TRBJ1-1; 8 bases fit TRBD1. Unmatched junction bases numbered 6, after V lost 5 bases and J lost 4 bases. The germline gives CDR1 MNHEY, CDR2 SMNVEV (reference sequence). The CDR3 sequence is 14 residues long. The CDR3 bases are TGTGCCAGCAGTCTAAGGACAGGGAGCACTGAAGCTTTCTTT. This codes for CASSLRTGSTEAFF.

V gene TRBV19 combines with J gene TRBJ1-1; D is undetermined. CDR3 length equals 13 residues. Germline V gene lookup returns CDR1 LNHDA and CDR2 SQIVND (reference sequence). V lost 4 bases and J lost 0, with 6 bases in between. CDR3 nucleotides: TGTGCCAGTAGTACAACGGTGAACACTGAAGCTTTCTTT. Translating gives CASSTTVNTEAFF.

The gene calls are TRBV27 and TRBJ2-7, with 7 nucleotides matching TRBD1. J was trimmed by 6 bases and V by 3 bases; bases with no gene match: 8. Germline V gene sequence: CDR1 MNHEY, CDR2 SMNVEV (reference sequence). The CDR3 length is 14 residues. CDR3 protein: CASSLAGTAREQYF. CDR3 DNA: TGTGCCAGCAGTTTGGCCGGGACAGCTCGCGAGCAGTACTTC.

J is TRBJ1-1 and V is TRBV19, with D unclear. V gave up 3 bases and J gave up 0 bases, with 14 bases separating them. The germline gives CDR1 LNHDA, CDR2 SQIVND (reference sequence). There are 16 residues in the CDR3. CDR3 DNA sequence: TGTGCCAGTAGTATGGGTCCGTTACCGGTGAACACTGAAGCTTTCTTT. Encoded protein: CASSMGPLPVNTEAFF.